The present entry profiles one TCR beta chain with its context. Its antigen specificity is not known. Base qualities are missing; no much larger clone stands one base away. Preparation of the library involved 5' RACE. TCRdb names Illumina HiSeq 2000 as the instrument used. Template switching introduced a universal primer binding site; the final cDNA contained a unique molecular identifier, enabling accurate counting of TCR cDNA molecules. Specific primers in the conserved constant-segment region were used to synthesize first-strand cDNA for the TCR alpha and beta chains. To control for contamination, each cDNA library was double barcoded with a SMART-Mk sample barcode plus Illumina barcodes. TruSeq adapter sequences and Illumina sample barcodes were added in two successive PCR steps. The TCR alpha and beta cDNA libraries were sequenced on the Illumina HiSeq platform using custom primers. The source study handled its data this way. Unique molecular identifiers were extracted from raw reads with MiGEC, and CDR3 positions were determined with MiXCR. Recombination models were inferred per individual with the repgenHMM and IGoR tools using an EM algorithm. Shared clonotype analysis was performed with the tcR package in R, normalizing sharing by the product of cloneset sizes. To study raw recombination without the effects of thymic and clonal selection, out-of-frame nonproductive sequences were analyzed. Using fastp trimming at Q25 and MiXCR clonotype assembly, TCRdb reanalyzed the public sequencing data and kept in-frame beta chains. Duplicate CDR3 protein sequences are folded into a single record with the most common DNA and genes. The authors' filters were not applied to this entry. This sample comprises around 1.7 million distinct CDR3 sequences, around a third of them detected only once. In total, the top ten clones hold about 0.25% of the sample.

These data belong to a study of identical twins listed by TCRdb under 2016. About the investigation overall: The study deep-sequenced TCR alpha and beta repertoires from monozygotic twins, unrelated adults of various ages and cord blood to test whether fetal clonotypes persist. To rule out contamination, replicate twin experiments were performed at different times with different library preparation protocols. What the research found in general, with its limitations: Compared with coincidental sharing between unrelated individuals, out-of-frame TCR alpha sequences shared between twins had an excess of sequences with low generation probability. Fewer insertions were carried by abundant cord blood beta clonotypes; a weaker similar trend was observed in young adult naive repertoires, while no such trend was observed in memory repertoires. Because the same donors could not be followed over many years, the conclusions relied on cross-sectional statistical analysis. Invariant T cells such as MAIT and iNKT could partly confound zero-insertion analyses, although diverse VJ usage argued against such confounding for most clonotypes. Out-of-frame TCR alpha sharing in monozygotic twins was systematically underestimated by recombination models, whereas sharing between unrelated individuals was in agreement with the recombination models. In beta out-of-frame sequences, excess twin sharing was weaker, because having fewer shared sequences lowered the signal-to-noise ratio.

The CDR3 numbers 15 residues from cysteine through phenylalanine. Solely the CDR3 DNA is kept, with 45 bases framed from the first base. V is reduced by 0 bases and J by 1 base, leaving a spacing of 9 bases between them. CDR1 and CDR2 were assigned from the germline V gene as LGHNA and YNFKEQ. Only healthy Caucasian donors were included. The TCR sequence derives from a newborn girl in good health. In this chain, TRBV4-2 is recombined with TRBJ1-2, with the D segment identity uncertain. Sequencing used cord blood. The CDR3 reads as follows: CASSQEGGINYGYTF. The nucleotide sequence is TGTGCCAGCAGCCAAGAAGGAGGTATTAACTATGGCTACACCTTC.